Below are 7 T cell receptor beta chains sequenced from a single sample in a study of shared clonotypes between healthy human individuals. Data came from immunoSEQ multiplex PCR; TCRdb stores just in-frame clones and leaves some out. The table has fewer than 600,000 clones, roughly 78% seen once; the top ten hold around 13%. Sequencing was carried out using PBMCs. The receptors come from a woman aged 40 to 49 in good health. Some clones in this sample may be carry-over from other donors' samples.

This clone was counted at least ten times. The J gene is TRBJ1-2, the V gene TRBV28; TRBD1 matches 8 bases. CDR1 and CDR2 from the germline V gene are MDHEN and SYDVKM. V was clipped by 7 bases and J by 6 bases; unmatched bases: 19. The CDR3 contains 17 residues. The CDR3 nucleotides are TGTGCCAGCACTAAACAGGGGGGTCTTAGTTTTAATCATGGCTACACCTTC. The encoded protein is CASTKQGGLSFNHGYTF.

The V gene is TRBV15, the J gene TRBJ2-7; 8 positions agree with TRBD1. There are 15 residues in the CDR3. Germline V lookup: CDR1 LNHNV, CDR2 YYDKDF (reference sequence). V was clipped by 1 base and J by 6 bases; unmatched bases: 8. The CDR3 DNA follows: TGTGCCACCAGCAGAGTTCAGGGGGCATCCGGCGAGCAGTACTTC. It translates to CATSRVQGASGEQYF.

This clone occurred a few times. The chain couples TRBV5-1 to TRBJ2-2; D possibly corresponds to TRBD1 (6 bases). The CDR3 runs to 15 residues. The V end lost 5 bases, the J end lost 3 bases, and 14 bases lay between the germline ends. CDR1 is SGHRS, CDR2 YFSETQ, per germline. CDR3 DNA sequence: TGCGCCAGCAGTCGGTTACAGGGAGACACCGGGGAGCTGTTTTTT. Translation: CASSRLQGDTGELFF.

V gene TRBV6-6 combines with J gene TRBJ2-7; D is ambiguous. The CDR3 runs 13 residues. With 0 bases removed from V and 2 bases from J, the gap between germline ends came to 5 bases. Germline V gives CDR1 MNHNY, CDR2 SVGAGI (reference sequence). The CDR3 region has the DNA TGTGCCAGCAGTTACTCGGGTGCCTACGAGCAGTACTTC. As protein: CASSYSGAYEQYF.

This clone was seen just once. The rearrangement uses TRBV7-9 and TRBJ2-3; D uncertain. Trimming pared 4 bases from V and 7 bases from J, leaving 9 bases between. Germline V gives CDR1 SEHNR, CDR2 FQNEAQ (reference sequence). CDR3 length: 12 amino acids. The CDR3 region has the DNA TGTGCCAGCAGCTCTCCTCTCAATACGCAGTATTTT. It specifies CASSSPLNTQYF. The full variable domain, its missing parts supplied by reference TRBV7-9 and TRBJ2-3, is DTGVSQNPRHKITKRGQNVTFRCDPISEHNRLYWYRQTLGQGPEFLTYFQNEAQLEKSRLLSDRFSAERPKGSFSTLEIQRTEQGDSAMYLCASSSPLNTQYFGPGTRLTVL.

Concerning this clone itself: Other DNA variants within this sample encode the same CDR3. CDR3 sequence (DNA): TGTGCCACCAGCAGAGGGAGGTCGTCGGAGACCCAGTACTTC. Residues: CATSRGRSSETQYF. The genes are TRBV15 and TRBJ2-5; D is possibly TRBD2 (5 bases). Germline V gives CDR1 LNHNV, CDR2 YYDKDF (reference sequence). V lost 1 base, J lost 5 bases, and 11 bases lay in between. This CDR3 spans 14 amino acids.

The rearrangement links TRBV28 to TRBJ1-2; 10 positions match TRBD1. Germline CDR1 is MDHEN and CDR2 is SYDVKM. With V trimmed by 5 bases and J by 4 bases, 10 bases remained unmatched. The CDR3 spans 16 residues. The CDR3 sequence is CASSHDQGQGTYGYTF. CDR3 bases: TGTGCCAGCAGTCACGACCAGGGACAGGGGACCTATGGCTACACCTTC.